The 21 T cell receptor beta chains below come from one sample, sequenced in a study of cytomegalovirus exposure and HLA in healthy donors. PCR employed 60 Vbeta and 13 Jbeta primers. Produced via immunoSEQ multiplex PCR; TCRdb's table is partial and in-frame only. Of about 120,000 clones listed, roughly four fifths are singletons. The sample comprised PBMCs. The receptor set was obtained from a man aged 45 to 65 in good health and CMV-seropositive.

The V and J genes are TRBV6-1 and TRBJ2-7; TRBD1 is a possible D gene (8 bases). The V end was cut by 9 bases, the J end by 1 base, with 16 bases between. The CDR3 is 14 amino acids. CDR1 and CDR2 from the germline V gene are MNHNS and SASEGT. CDR3 DNA: TGTGCCAGTTACGGACAGGGAGGGTCCTACGAGCAGTACTTC. This sequence encodes CASYGQGGSYEQYF.

This chain joins TRBV6-1 and TRBJ2-4; a possible D gene is TRBD1 (6 bases). The germline V gene encodes CDR1 MNHNS and CDR2 SASEGT. The CDR3 is 15 amino acids. The ends were cut back, 3 bases at V and 8 bases at J, with 17 bases in the middle. CDR3 in amino acids: CASSDAQGTHDIQYF. As DNA, the CDR3 is TGTGCCAGCAGTGACGCCCAGGGGACCCATGACATTCAGTACTTC.

The J gene is TRBJ2-7, the V gene TRBV7-2, with 9 bases that match TRBD2. The germline V gene has CDR1 SGHTA and CDR2 FQGNSA. V gave up 1 base and J gave up 2 bases; unmatched junction bases: 3. The CDR3 contains 15 residues. The CDR3 sequence is CASSLGPSGTYEQYF. The CDR3 region has the DNA TGTGCCAGCAGCTTAGGTCCTAGCGGGACCTACGAGCAGTACTTC. Full variable domain (outside the CDR3, taken from reference TRBV7-2 and TRBJ2-7): GAGVSQSPSNKVTEKGKDVELRCDPISGHTALYWYRQSLGQGLEFLIYFQGNSAPDKSGLPSDRFSAERTGGSVSTLTIQRTQQEDSAVYLCASSLGPSGTYEQYFGPGTRLTVT.

The CDR3 protein is CASSLTSTAYEQYF. CDR3 bases: TGTGCCAGCAGTTTAACTAGTACCGCCTACGAGCAGTACTTC. The V gene is TRBV28, the J gene TRBJ2-7; a weak D match, TRBD2 (5 bases). The CDR3 is 14 residues long. Germline CDR1 MDHEN, CDR2 SYDVKM. Trimming took off 2 bases at V and 2 bases at J, with 10 bases between the two ends.

This sequence joins TRBV29-1 and TRBJ1-1, with TRBD1 matching 9 bases. There are 12 residues in the CDR3. CDR1 is SQVTM, CDR2 ANQGSEA, per germline. The J segment lost 5 bases and the V segment lost 7 bases, leaving 5 bases of the junction unmatched. CDR3 amino acids: CSGGGQGTEAFF. The CDR3 coding sequence is TGCAGCGGGGGCGGACAGGGGACTGAAGCTTTCTTT. The variable domain in full, completed from reference TRBV29-1 and TRBJ1-1, reads SAVISQKPSRDICQRGTSLTIQCQVDSQVTMMFWYRQQPGQSLTLIATANQGSEATYESGFVIDKFPISRPNLTFSTLTVSNMSPEDSSIYLCSGGGQGTEAFFGQGTRLTVV.

J is TRBJ1-1 and V is TRBV19, with 7 bases identical to TRBD1. CDR1 and CDR2 (germline): LNHDA, SQIVND (reference sequence). Trimming removed 1 base from V and 0 bases from J; junction bases left unmatched: 5. The CDR3 totals 16 residues. CDR3 protein: CASSIVPTGMNTEAFF. The CDR3 region has the DNA TGTGCCAGTAGTATAGTTCCGACAGGGATGAACACTGAAGCTTTCTTT.

This chain joins TRBV27 and TRBJ2-2; 11 bases are shared with TRBD2. The V and J ends lost 2 bases and 4 bases, in that order; junction bases with no gene match: 3. The CDR3 contains 16 residues. Germline V gene data show CDR1 as MNHEY and CDR2 as SMNVEV (reference sequence). CDR3 sequence: CASSLGTSGVTGELFF. The CDR3 nucleotides read TGTGCCAGCAGTTTAGGGACTAGCGGAGTCACCGGGGAGCTGTTTTTT.

The rearrangement links TRBV29-1 to TRBJ1-4; D unclear. This CDR3 spans 12 amino acids. The V end lost 4 bases, the J end lost 6 bases, and 9 bases lay between the germline ends. Germline assignment: CDR1 SQVTM and CDR2 ANQGSEA. CDR3 bases: TGCAGCGTTGTGGAGATTGATGAAAAACTGTTTTTT. Encoded protein: CSVVEIDEKLFF.

As regards this clone: The identical CDR3 is also encoded by other nucleotide sequences in the sample. The chain links TRBV18 to TRBJ2-7; 11 nucleotides match TRBD2. Germline V CDR1 and CDR2: KGHSH, LQKENI. Trimming cost V 3 bases and J 4 bases; bases outside gene matches: 2. This CDR3 is built from 14 residues. This CDR3 is CASSPGTSGYEQYF. CDR3 coding DNA: TGTGCCAGCTCACCCGGGACTAGCGGTTACGAGCAGTACTTC.

V is TRBV6-5 and J is TRBJ2-7, with 7 positions matching TRBD1. The CDR3 length is 14 residues. The V gene's germline CDR1 is MNHEY and CDR2 SVGAGI. The V gene end was trimmed by 4 bases and the J gene end by 6 bases; junction bases not matched to a gene: 9. The CDR3 region is CASSLQTGSREQYF. The CDR3 coding sequence is TGTGCCAGCAGTTTACAGACAGGGTCCCGCGAGCAGTACTTC.

The chain carries TRBV5-6 and TRBJ2-1; unclear D gene. The germline V gene encodes CDR1 SGHDT and CDR2 YYEEEE. The CDR3 has 14 residues. Deletions cut 3 bases from V and 0 bases from J, with 7 bases between. The DNA for the CDR3 is TGTGCCAGCAGCTCGGTGAGCTCCTACAATGAGCAGTTCTTC. Its translation is CASSSVSSYNEQFF.

This chain uses TRBV5-6 with TRBJ2-7; D is perhaps TRBD1 (5 bases). Between the trimmed V and J ends, which lost 1 base and 0 bases, there was a span of 8 bases. There are 14 residues in the CDR3. Germline CDR1 is SGHDT and CDR2 is YYEEEE. CDR3 DNA sequence: TGTGCCAGCAGCTTGTTAGGGGACTCCTACGAGCAGTACTTC. It yields the protein CASSLLGDSYEQYF.

This clone was detected only a few times. The chain joins TRBV5-1 to TRBJ2-1, with 12 bases aligning to TRBD2. Germline lookup yields CDR1 SGHRS and CDR2 YFSETQ. The V gene end was trimmed by 0 bases and the J gene end by 9 bases; junction bases not matched to a gene: 4. This CDR3 has 15 amino acids. The DNA for the CDR3 is TGCGCCAGCAGCTTGGCTAGCGGGGGGGCGGGTGAGCAGTTCTTC. Translating it yields CASSLASGGAGEQFF.

The rearrangement joins TRBV29-1 to TRBJ2-1; 7 positions match TRBD2. The CDR3 has 16 residues. With V trimmed by 7 bases and J by 0 bases, 12 bases remained unmatched. Germline loops: CDR1 SQVTM, CDR2 ANQGSEA. This CDR3 reads CSGGGEVGSSYNEQFF. The CDR3, as DNA: TGCAGCGGGGGAGGGGAGGTCGGGAGCTCCTACAATGAGCAGTTCTTC.

The genes are TRBV28 and TRBJ2-1; 10 bases map to TRBD2. The V and J ends lost 2 bases and 2 bases, in that order; junction bases with no gene match: 3. Germline V gene data show CDR1 as MDHEN and CDR2 as SYDVKM. CDR3 length equals 16 residues. The CDR3 region has the DNA TGTGCCAGCAGTTTAGCTAGCGGGAGAACCTACAATGAGCAGTTCTTC. Its protein product is CASSLASGRTYNEQFF.

The gene calls are TRBV6-6 and TRBJ1-1, with D uncertain. Germline V gene data show CDR1 as MNHNY and CDR2 as SVGAGI (reference sequence). Trimming removed 0 bases from V and 4 bases from J, with 12 bases in between. The CDR3 is 15 amino acids. This CDR3 reads CASSYSARRATEAFF. CDR3 DNA: TGTGCCAGCAGTTACTCTGCCAGGAGGGCCACTGAAGCTTTCTTT.

This clone appeared once. An end of the junction differs from the germline gene, which may be a read error. V and J are TRBV7-7 and TRBJ2-5; 7 bases map to TRBD1. The length of the CDR3 is 16 residues. Germline loops: CDR1 SSHAT, CDR2 FNYEAQ (reference sequence). The CDR3 DNA is TGTGCTAGCAGCTTAGCCCAATGGACAGGTCAAGAGACCCAGTACTTC. This translates into CASSLAQWTGQETQYF.

The chain employs TRBV6-6 and TRBJ2-2, with 8 bases fitting TRBD1. Germline-derived CDR1 and CDR2 are MNHNY and SVGAGI (reference sequence). The CDR3 has 16 amino acids. V lost 6 bases to trimming and J lost 2 bases; unmatched junction nucleotides: 8. The CDR3 DNA follows: TGTGCCAGCAGGACGAATGGACAGGGTAACACCGGGGAGCTGTTTTTT. It translates to CASRTNGQGNTGELFF.

The chain employs TRBV6-5 and TRBJ2-5; possibly TRBD1 for D (7 bases). This CDR3 has 13 residues. V was clipped by 2 bases and J by 12 bases, with 16 bases between them. Germline assignment: CDR1 MNHEY and CDR2 SVGAGI. The CDR3 DNA reads TGTGCCAGCAGTTACGATTCCCCAGGGGGGAAGTACTTC. Encoded protein: CASSYDSPGGKYF.

The chain combines TRBV5-1 with TRBJ2-3; 9 nucleotides align to TRBD1. From germline, CDR1 is SGHRS and CDR2 YFSETQ. The J segment lost 1 base and the V segment lost 7 bases, leaving 7 bases of the junction unmatched. This CDR3 comprises 15 residues. The DNA of the CDR3 is TGCGCCAGCCGTCTGCGGGACAGGGGCACAGATACGCAGTATTTT. Protein: CASRLRDRGTDTQYF. Variable domain in full (rest from reference TRBV5-1 and TRBJ2-3): KAGVTQTPRYLIKTRGQQVTLSCSPISGHRSVSWYQQTPGQGLQFLFEYFSETQRNKGNFPGRFSGRQFSNSRSEMNVSTLELGDSALYLCASRLRDRGTDTQYFGPGTRLTVL.

This clone was observed a few times. The J gene is TRBJ2-3, the V gene TRBV5-1; 9 bases agree with TRBD2. V lost 5 bases, J lost 6 bases, and 7 bases stayed unmatched. CDR1 SGHRS and CDR2 YFSETQ come from the germline V gene. The length of the CDR3 is 14 residues. The CDR3: CASSSLAGLDTQYF. In nucleotides, the CDR3 is TGCGCCAGCAGTTCCCTAGCGGGATTGGATACGCAGTATTTT.